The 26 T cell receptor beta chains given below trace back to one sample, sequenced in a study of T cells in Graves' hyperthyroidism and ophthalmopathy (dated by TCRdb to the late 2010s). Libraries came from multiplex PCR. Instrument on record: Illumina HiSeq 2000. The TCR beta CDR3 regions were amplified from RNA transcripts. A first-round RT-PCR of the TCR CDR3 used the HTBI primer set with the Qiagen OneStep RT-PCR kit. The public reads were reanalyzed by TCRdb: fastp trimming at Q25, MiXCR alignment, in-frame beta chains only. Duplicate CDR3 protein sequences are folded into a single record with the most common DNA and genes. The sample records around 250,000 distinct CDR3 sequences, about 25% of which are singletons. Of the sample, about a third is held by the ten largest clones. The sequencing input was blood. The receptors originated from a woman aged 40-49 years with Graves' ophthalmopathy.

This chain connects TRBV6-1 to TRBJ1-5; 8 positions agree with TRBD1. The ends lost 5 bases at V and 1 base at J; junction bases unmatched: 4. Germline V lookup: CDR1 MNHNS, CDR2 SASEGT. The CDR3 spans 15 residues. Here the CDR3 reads CASSPDRASNQPQHF. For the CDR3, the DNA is TGTGCCAGCAGTCCGGACAGGGCCAGCAATCAGCCCCAGCATTTT.

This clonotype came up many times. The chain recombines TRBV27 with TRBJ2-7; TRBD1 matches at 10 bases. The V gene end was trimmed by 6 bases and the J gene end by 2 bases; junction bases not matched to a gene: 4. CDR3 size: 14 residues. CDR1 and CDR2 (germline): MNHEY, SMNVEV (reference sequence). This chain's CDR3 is CASRTGTGAYEQYF. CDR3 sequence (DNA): TGTGCCAGCAGGACCGGGACAGGGGCCTACGAGCAGTACTTC.

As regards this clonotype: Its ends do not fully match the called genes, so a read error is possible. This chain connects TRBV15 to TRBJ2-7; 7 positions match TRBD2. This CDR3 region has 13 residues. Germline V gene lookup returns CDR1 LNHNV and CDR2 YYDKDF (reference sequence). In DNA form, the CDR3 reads TGTGCCACCAGCAGAAAGCTAGCGGACTCGTCGGTCTTC. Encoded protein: CATSRKLADSSVF.

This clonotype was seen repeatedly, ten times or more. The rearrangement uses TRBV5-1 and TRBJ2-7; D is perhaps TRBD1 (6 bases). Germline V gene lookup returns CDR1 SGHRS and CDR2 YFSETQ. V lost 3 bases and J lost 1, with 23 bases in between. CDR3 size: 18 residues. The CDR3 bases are TGCGCCAGCAGCTCCCTCGGGACAATTCAAGAATCGTCCTACGAGCAGTACTTC. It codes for CASSSLGTIQESSYEQYF.

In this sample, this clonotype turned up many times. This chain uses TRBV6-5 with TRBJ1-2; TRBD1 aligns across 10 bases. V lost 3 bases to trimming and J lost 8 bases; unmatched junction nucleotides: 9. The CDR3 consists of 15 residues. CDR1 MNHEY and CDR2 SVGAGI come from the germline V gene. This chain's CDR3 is CASSYDDRGLRGYTF. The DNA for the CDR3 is TGTGCCAGCAGTTATGATGACAGGGGGCTGAGAGGCTACACCTTC.

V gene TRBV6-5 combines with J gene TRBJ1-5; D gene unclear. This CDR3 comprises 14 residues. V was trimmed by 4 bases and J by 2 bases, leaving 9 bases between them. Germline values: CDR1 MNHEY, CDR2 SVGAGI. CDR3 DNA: TGTGCCAGCAGTTTGGCAATGGGCAATCAGCCCCAGCATTTT. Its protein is CASSLAMGNQPQHF.

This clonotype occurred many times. In nucleotides, the CDR3 is TGCGCCAGCAGCCAAAGGGAGGGAGGAAACACCATATATTTT. Residues: CASSQREGGNTIYF. This chain uses TRBV4-1 with TRBJ1-3; D remains ambiguous. Germline V gene data show CDR1 as MGHRA and CDR2 as YSYEKL. Trimming removed 2 bases at V and 4 bases at J, with 9 bases between. The CDR3 totals 14 residues.

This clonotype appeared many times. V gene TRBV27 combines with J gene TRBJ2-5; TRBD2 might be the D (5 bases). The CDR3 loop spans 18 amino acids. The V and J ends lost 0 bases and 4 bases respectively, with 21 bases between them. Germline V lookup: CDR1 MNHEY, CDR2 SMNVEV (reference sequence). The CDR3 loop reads CASSLSGSWARSGETQYF. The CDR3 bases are TGTGCCAGCAGTTTATCTGGCTCATGGGCCCGAAGCGGAGAGACCCAGTACTTC.

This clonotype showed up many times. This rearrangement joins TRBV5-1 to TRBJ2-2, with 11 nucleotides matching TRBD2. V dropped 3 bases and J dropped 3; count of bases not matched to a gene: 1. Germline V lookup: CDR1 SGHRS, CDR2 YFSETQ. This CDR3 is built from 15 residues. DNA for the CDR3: TGCGCCAGCAGCTCGGGACTAGCGGACACCGGGGAGCTGTTTTTT. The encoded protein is CASSSGLADTGELFF.

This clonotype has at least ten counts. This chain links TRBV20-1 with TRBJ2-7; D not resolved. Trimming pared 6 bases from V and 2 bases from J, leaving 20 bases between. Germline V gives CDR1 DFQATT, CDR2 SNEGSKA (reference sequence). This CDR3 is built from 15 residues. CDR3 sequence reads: CSAHPALDTTYEQYF. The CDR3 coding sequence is TGCAGTGCCCACCCGGCGTTAGACACAACCTACGAGCAGTACTTC.

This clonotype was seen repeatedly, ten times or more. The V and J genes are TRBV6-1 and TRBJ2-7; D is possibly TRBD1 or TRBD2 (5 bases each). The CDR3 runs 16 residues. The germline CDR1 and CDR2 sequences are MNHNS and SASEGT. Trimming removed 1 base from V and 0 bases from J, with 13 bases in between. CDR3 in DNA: TGTGCCAGCAGTGAAGGATGGGAGACAGTCTCCTACGAGCAGTACTTC. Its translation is CASSEGWETVSYEQYF.

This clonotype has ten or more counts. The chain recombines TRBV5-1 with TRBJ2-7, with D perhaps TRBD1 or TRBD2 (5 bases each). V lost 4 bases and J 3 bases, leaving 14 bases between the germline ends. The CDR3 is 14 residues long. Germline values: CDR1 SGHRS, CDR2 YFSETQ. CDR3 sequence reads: CASSREGRFYEQYF. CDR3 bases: TGCGCCAGCAGCAGAGAGGGGCGGTTCTACGAGCAGTACTTC.

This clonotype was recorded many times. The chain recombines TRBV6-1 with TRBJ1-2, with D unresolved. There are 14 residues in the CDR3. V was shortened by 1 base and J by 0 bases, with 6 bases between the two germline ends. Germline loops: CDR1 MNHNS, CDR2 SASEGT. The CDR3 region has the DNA TGTGCCAGCAGTGAAGTGGTGACTAACTATGGCTACACCTTC. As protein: CASSEVVTNYGYTF.

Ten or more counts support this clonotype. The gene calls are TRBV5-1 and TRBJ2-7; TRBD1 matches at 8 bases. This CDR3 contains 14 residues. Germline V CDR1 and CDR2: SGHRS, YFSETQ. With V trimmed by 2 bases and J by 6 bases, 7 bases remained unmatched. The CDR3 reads CASSFGTGLSEQYF. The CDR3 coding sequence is TGCGCCAGCAGCTTCGGGACAGGCCTCTCCGAGCAGTACTTC.

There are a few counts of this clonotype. This chain's CDR3 is CASSPWGGQEETQYF. The CDR3, as DNA: TGTGCCAGCAGTCCCTGGGGGGGGCAAGAAGAGACCCAGTACTTC. This chain uses TRBV12-3 or TRBV12-4 with TRBJ2-5, with D possibly TRBD2 on 7 matching bases. The CDR3 totals 15 residues. V gave up 5 bases and J gave up 3 bases, with 16 bases separating them.

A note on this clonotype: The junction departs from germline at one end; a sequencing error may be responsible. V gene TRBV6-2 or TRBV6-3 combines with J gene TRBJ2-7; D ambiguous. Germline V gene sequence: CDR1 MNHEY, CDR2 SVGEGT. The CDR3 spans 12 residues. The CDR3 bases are TGTGCCAGCCCGACAAGCTCCTACGAGCAGTCCTTC. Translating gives CASPTSSYEQSF.

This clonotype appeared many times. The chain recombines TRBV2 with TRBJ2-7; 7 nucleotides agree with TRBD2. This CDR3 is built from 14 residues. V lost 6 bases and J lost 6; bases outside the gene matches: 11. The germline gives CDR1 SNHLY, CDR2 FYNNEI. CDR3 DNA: TGTGCCAGCAGGGTAGGACTAGGCTCTGGCGAGCAGTACTTC. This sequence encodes CASRVGLGSGEQYF.

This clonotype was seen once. CDR3 DNA sequence: TGCGCCAGCAGAACTGCTAGCGGGACCCACTACGAGCAGTACTTC. It yields the protein CASRTASGTHYEQYF. The chain links TRBV5-1 to TRBJ2-7; 9 bases are a match to TRBD2. V lost 5 bases and J lost 3; bases outside the gene matches: 9. The CDR3 is 15 amino acids. Per the germline V gene, CDR1 is SGHRS and CDR2 is YFSETQ.

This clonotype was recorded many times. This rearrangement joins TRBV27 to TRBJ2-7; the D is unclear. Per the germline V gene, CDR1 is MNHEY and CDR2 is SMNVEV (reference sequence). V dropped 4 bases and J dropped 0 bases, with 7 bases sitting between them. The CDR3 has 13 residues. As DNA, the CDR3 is TGTGCCAGCAGTTCCCTTTCCTCCTACGAGCAGTACTTC. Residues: CASSSLSSYEQYF.

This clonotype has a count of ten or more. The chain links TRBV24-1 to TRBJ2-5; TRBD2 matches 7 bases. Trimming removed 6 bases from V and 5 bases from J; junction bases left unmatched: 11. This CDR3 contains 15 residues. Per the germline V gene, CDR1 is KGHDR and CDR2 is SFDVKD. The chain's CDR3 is CATSLVAGAGETQYF. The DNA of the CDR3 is TGTGCCACCAGTTTGGTTGCGGGAGCTGGTGAGACCCAGTACTTC.

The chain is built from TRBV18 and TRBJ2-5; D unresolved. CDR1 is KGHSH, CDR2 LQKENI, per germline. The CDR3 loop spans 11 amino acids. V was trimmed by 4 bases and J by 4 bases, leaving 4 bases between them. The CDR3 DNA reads TGTGCCAGCTCACGTACAGAGACCCAGTACTTC. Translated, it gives CASSRTETQYF.

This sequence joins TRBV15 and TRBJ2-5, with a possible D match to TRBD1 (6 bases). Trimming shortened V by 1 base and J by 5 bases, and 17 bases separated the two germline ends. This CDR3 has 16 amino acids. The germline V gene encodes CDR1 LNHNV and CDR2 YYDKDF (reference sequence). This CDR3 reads CATSRVQGRFVETQYF. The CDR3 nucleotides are TGTGCCACCAGCAGAGTACAGGGAAGGTTTGTGGAGACCCAGTACTTC.

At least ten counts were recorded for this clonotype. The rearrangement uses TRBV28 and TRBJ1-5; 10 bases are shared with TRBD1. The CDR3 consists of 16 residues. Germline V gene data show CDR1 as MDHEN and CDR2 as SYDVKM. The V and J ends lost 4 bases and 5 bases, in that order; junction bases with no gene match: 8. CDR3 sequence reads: CASSYIGTGAHQPQHF. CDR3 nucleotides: TGTGCCAGCAGTTATATCGGGACAGGGGCCCATCAGCCCCAGCATTTT.

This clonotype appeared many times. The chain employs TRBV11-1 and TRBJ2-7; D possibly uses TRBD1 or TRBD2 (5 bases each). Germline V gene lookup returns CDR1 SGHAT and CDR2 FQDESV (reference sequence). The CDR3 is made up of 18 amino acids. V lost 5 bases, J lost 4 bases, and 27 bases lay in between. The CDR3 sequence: CASSQPGEWGLQRYEQYF. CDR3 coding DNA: TGTGCCAGCAGCCAACCTGGGGAGTGGGGCTTACAGCGGTACGAGCAGTACTTC.

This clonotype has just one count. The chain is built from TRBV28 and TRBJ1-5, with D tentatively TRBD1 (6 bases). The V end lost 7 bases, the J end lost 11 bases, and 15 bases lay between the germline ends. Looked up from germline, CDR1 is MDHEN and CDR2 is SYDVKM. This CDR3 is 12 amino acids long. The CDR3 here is CASTAQGKAQHF. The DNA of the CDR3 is TGTGCCAGCACCGCCCAGGGGAAGGCCCAGCATTTT.

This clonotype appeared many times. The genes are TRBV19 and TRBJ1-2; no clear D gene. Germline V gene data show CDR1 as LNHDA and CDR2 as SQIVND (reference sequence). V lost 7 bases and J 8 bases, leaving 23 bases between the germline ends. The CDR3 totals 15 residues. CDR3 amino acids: CASTRSQDYRLGYTF. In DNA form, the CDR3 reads TGTGCCAGTACCCGAAGTCAGGACTATCGATTGGGCTACACCTTC.